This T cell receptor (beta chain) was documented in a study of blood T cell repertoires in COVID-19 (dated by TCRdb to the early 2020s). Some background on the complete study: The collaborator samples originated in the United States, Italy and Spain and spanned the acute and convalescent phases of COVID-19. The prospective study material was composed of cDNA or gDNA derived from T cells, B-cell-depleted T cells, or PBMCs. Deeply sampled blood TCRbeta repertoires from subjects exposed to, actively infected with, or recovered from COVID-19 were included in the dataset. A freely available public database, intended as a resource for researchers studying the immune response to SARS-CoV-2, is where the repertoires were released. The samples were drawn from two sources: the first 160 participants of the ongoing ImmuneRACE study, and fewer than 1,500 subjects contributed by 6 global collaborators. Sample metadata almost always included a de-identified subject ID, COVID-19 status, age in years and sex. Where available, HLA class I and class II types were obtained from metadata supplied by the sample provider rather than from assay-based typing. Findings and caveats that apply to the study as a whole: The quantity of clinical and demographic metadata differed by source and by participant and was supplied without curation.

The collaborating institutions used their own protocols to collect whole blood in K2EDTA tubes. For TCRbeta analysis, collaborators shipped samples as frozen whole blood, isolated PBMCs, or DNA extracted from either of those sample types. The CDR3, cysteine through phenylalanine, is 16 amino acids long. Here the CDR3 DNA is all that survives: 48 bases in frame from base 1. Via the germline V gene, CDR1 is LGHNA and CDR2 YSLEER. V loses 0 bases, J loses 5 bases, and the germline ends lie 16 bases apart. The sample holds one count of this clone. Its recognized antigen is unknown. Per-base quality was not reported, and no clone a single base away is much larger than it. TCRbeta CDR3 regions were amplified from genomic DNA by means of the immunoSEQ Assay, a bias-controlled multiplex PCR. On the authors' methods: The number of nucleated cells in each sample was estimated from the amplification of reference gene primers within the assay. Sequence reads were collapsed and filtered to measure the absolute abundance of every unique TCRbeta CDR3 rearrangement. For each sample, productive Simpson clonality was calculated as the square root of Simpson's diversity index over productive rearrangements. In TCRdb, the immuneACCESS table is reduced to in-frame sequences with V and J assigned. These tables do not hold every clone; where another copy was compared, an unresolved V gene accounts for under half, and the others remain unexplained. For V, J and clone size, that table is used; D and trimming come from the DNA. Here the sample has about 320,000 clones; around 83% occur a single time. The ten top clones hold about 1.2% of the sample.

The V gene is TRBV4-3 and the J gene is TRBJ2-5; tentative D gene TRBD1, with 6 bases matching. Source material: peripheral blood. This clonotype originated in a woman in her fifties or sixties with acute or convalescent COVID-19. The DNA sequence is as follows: TGCGCCAGCAGCCAAGATTACAGGGTTGGATTGGAGACCCAGTACTTC. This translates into CASSQDYRVGLETQYF.